This is a list of T cell receptor beta chains from one sample in a study of PD-1 blockade in classical Hodgkin lymphoma. Generated by immunoSEQ multiplex PCR, the TCRdb table keeps only in-frame clones and is missing some. Of about 2,000 clones listed, 81% are singletons. This specimen was peripheral blood mononuclear cells (PBMCs), taken at baseline. The receptors come from a human donor with classical Hodgkin lymphoma. Each CDR3 is given with its conserved first and last residue.

>TRBV9|TRBJ2-1
CASSSRTSAAHNEQFF
>TRBV9|TRBJ2-3
CASSPWGTDTQYF
>TRBV7-2|TRBJ2-5
CASSPDRYQETQYF
>TRBV15|TRBJ2-3
CATSFRQSSDTQYF
>TRBV9|TRBJ2-2
CASSVGNSGGTTNTGELFF
>TRBV18|TRBJ2-5
CASSPPKAQETQYF
>TRBV18|TRBJ2-6
CASSSRGQGDSGANVLTF
>TRBV11-2|TRBJ1-5
CASSQNGEPQHF
>TRBV2|TRBJ2-2
CASIQAGELFF
>TRBV10-3|TRBJ1-5
CAISDRGFDQPQHF
>TRBV12-5|TRBJ1-1
CASGLTNRGGEAFF
>TRBV2|TRBJ2-1
CASRASGGAYNEQFF
>TRBV23-1|TRBJ1-4
CASSRNRGGNEKLFF
>TRBV9|TRBJ1-1
CASSATIHSGAFF
>TRBV7-2|TRBJ1-1
CASSLGAFF
>TRBV9|TRBJ1-4
CASSEGTVVGEKLFF
>TRBV19|TRBJ1-6
CASVTRATYNSPLHF
>TRBV9|TRBJ1-2
CASSPRQEIYGYTF
>TRBV9|TRBJ1-4
CASSVAPQTNEKLFF
>TRBV6-6|TRBJ2-1
CASSWGQVGSYNEQFF
>TRBV27|TRBJ2-7
CASSLSQVGLLNEQYF
>TRBV9|TRBJ1-1
CASSVGGTMNTEAFF
>TRBV5-6|TRBJ2-1
CASSLIDRYSYNEQFF
>TRBV10-3|TRBJ1-5
CAIGTGPDSNQPQHF
>TRBV9|TRBJ2-7
CASSVATTPGIFGNEQYF
>TRBV27|TRBJ1-1
CASSVQGAEAFF
>TRBV4-3|TRBJ2-1
CASSPEGGDEQFF
>TRBV6-6|TRBJ1-1
CASSSGNTEAFF
>TRBV14|TRBJ1-2
CASSQPGKTYGYTF
>TRBV6-4|TRBJ1-2
CASSEDRGSGYTF
>TRBV7-6|TRBJ1-1
CASSLDGTEAFF
>TRBV7-9|TRBJ1-1
CASSSGSGTRGTEAFF
>TRBV6-1|TRBJ1-3
CASSEALGNTIYF
>TRBV11-2|TRBJ1-6
CASSVADTGNSPLHF
>TRBV20-1|TRBJ1-1
CSARWGLEAFF
>TRBV5-5|TRBJ2-7
CASSLEASYEQYF
>TRBV9|TRBJ2-7
CASSPRTGTGSYEQYF
>TRBV5-6|TRBJ2-5
CASSSLAGKMETQYF
>TRBV7-2|TRBJ2-7
CASSSGTARYEQYF
>TRBV27|TRBJ2-7
CASSYGGRNYEQYF
>TRBV21-1|TRBJ2-7
CASSKDRTFSSYEQYF
>TRBV7-2|TRBJ2-5
CASSLDLGISETQYF
>TRBV7-3|TRBJ2-2
CASSPKNRGVTGELFF
>TRBV30|TRBJ1-1
CAWTLTGGGTEAFF
>TRBV7-2|TRBJ2-2
CASSRTGRNTGELFF
>TRBV7-2|TRBJ2-4
CASSLPGLAKNIQYF
>TRBV5-1|TRBJ1-2
CASSFADRGWNYGYTF
>TRBV19|TRBJ2-5
CASSIVAGAARGETQYF
>TRBV19|TRBJ2-1
CASTGAGGSSYNEQFF
>TRBV27|TRBJ1-6
CASSFSQGSSNSPLHF
>TRBV15|TRBJ2-7
CATSREADLYEQYF
>TRBV19|TRBJ2-5
CASSIAALGFQETQYF
>TRBV7-2|TRBJ1-3
CASSPGTVGNTIYF
>TRBV11-1|TRBJ2-7
CASPLPRWKPDSYEQYF
>TRBV25-1|TRBJ1-5
CASTGGVNQPQHF
>TRBV4-1|TRBJ2-7
CASSQAGAAYEQYF
>TRBV10-2|TRBJ2-3
CASSTGRGTDTQYF